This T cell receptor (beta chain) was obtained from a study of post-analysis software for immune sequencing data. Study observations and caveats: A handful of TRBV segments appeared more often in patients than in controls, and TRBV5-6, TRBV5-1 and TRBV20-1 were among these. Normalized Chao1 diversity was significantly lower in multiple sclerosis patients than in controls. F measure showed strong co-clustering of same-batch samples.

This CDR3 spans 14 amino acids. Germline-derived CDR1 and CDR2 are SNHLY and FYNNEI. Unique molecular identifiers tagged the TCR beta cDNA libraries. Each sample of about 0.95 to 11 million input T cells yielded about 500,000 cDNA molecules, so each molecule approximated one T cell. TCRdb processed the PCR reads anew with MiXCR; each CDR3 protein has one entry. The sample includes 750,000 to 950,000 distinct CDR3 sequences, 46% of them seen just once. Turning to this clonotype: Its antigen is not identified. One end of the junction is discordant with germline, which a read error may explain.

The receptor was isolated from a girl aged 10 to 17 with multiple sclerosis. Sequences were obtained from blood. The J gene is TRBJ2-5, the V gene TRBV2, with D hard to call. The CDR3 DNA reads TGTGCCAGCAGTGAGTGGGCGGCACAAGAGGCCCAGTACTTC. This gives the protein CASSEWAAQEAQYF.